This T cell receptor beta chain emerged from a study of blood T cell repertoires in COVID-19. Study-wide background: PBMCs, B-cell-depleted T cells, or T cells provided the cDNA or gDNA that made up the material.

The sample holds one count of this clone. The CDR3 totals 13 residues. Germline CDR1 is SGHTA and CDR2 is FQGTGA. Trimming removed 0 bases at V and 2 bases at J, with 4 bases between. Original methodology: Reference gene primer amplification gave estimated nucleated cell counts. Data came from immunoSEQ multiplex PCR; TCRdb stores just in-frame clones and leaves some out. V and J calls and clone size are copied from that table; D and trimming were computed from the DNA. The sample contains fewer than 150,000 clones, approximately 84% of which appear only once. The sequencing input was peripheral blood. The chain couples TRBV7-3 to TRBJ1-1, with D unresolved. The source of this sequence is a human donor in a cohort sampled during active COVID-19. CDR3 DNA: TGTGCCAGCAGCTTAACTAGCAACACTGAAGCTTTCTTT. It encodes CASSLTSNTEAFF.